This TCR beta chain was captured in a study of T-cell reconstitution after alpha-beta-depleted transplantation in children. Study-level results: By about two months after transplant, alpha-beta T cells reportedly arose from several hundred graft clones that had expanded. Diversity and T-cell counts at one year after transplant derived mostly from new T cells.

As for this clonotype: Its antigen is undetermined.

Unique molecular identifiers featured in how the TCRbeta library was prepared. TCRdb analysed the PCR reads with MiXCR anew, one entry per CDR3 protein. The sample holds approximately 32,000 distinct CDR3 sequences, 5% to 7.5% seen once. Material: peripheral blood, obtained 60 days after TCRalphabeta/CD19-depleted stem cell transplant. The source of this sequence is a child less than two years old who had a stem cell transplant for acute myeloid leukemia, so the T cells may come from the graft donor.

CDR3 protein: CASSLIQNDQPQHF. The DNA for the CDR3 is TGTGCCAGCAGCTTGATCCAGAACGACCAGCCCCAGCATTTT. This sequence joins TRBV5-6 and TRBJ1-5; no clear D. The CDR3 is 14 residues long. V shed 1 base and J shed 7 bases, with 12 bases lying between them. Germline V gene sequence: CDR1 SGHDT, CDR2 YYEEEE.